The clone carrying this T cell receptor (beta chain) was picked up one time. Its antigen is not known. Before the COVID-19 pandemic, during about 2011-2019, CD4+ T cells were taken from unexposed donors. Clones were sequenced by immunoSEQ multiplex PCR, and TCRdb holds only the in-frame ones, with some missing. This table has about 68,000 clones, approximately 95% appearing once. This entry belongs to a study of CD4 T cells in relation to SARS-CoV-2 and coronaviruses. On the study more broadly: Crossreactive spike epitopes shared across donors were mapped to their HLA restriction.

CDR1 is MNHEY and CDR2 is SVGAGI in the germline V gene. The CDR3 extends over 12 amino acids. Trimming shortened V by 8 bases and J by 7 bases, and 12 bases separated the two germline ends. General observations from the study: About 65% of donors had memory CD4+ clonotypes crossrecognizing SARS-CoV-2 and common cold coronavirus spike. Each donor contributed either pre-pandemic or post-infection samples, not both.

V and J are TRBV6-5 and TRBJ1-5; possibly TRBD1 for D (5 bases). Input material: naive CD4+ T cells from PBMCs. Subset specified: naive CD4+ T cells isolated by negative enrichment. This clonotype was obtained from a human donor in good health. The CDR3 nucleotides read TGTGCCAGCGGGGGGACCGGCCAGCCCCAGCATTTT. Its translation: CASGGTGQPQHF.